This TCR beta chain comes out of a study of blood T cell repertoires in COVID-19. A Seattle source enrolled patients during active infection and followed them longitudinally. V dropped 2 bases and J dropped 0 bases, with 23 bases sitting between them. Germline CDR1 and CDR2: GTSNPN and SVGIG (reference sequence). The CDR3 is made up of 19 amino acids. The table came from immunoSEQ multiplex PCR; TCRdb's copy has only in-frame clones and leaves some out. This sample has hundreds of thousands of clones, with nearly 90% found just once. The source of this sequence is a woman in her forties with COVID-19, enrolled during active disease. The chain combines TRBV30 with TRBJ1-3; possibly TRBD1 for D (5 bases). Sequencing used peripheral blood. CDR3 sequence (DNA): TGTGCCTGGAGTTCCACTCGCGGGACGTATGAAGTCTCTGGAAACACCATATATTTT. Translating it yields CAWSSTRGTYEVSGNTIYF.